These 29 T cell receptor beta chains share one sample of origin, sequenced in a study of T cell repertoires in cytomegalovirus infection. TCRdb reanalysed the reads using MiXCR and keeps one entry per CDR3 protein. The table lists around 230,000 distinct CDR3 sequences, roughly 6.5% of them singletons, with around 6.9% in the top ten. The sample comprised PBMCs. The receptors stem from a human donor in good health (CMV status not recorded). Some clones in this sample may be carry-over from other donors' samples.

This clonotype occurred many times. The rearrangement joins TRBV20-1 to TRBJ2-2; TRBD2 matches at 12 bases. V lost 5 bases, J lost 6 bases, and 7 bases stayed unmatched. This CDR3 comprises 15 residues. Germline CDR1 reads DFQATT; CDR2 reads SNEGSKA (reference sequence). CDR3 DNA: TGCAGTGCTGCCGGACTAGCGGGGAAACCCGGGGAGCTGTTTTTT. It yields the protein CSAAGLAGKPGELFF.

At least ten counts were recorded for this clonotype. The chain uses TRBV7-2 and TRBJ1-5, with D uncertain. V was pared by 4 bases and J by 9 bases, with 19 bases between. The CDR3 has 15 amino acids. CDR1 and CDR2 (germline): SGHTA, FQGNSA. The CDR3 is CASSSNEGGRWPQHF. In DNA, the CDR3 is TGTGCCAGCAGCTCTAATGAGGGTGGAAGGTGGCCCCAGCATTTT.

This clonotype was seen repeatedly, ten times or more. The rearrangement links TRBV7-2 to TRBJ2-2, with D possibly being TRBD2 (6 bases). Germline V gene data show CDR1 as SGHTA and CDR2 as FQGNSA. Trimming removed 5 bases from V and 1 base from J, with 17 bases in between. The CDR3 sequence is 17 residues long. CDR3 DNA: TGTGCCAGCAGCCCCCTGGGAGGTAGCGGGAACACCGGGGAGCTGTTTTTT. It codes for CASSPLGGSGNTGELFF.

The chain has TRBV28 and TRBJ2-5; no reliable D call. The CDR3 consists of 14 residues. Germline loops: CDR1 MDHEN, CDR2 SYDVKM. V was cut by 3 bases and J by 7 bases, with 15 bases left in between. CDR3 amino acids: CASSLGYRFATQYF. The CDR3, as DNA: TGTGCCAGCAGTTTGGGGTACCGGTTTGCGACCCAGTACTTC. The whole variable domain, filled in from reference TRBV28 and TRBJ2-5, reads DVKVTQSSRYLVKRTGEKVFLECVQDMDHENMFWYRQDPGLGLRLIYFSYDVKMKEKGDIPEGYSVSREKKERFSLILESASTNQTSMYLCASSLGYRFATQYFGPGTRLLVL.

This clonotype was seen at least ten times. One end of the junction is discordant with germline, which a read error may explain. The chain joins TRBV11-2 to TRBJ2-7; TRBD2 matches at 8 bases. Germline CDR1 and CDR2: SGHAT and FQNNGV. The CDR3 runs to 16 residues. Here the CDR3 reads CASSFWAGGGSSEQYF. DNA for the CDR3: TGTGCCAGCAGCTTTTGGGCGGGCGGGGGGTCCTCCGAGCAGTACTTC.

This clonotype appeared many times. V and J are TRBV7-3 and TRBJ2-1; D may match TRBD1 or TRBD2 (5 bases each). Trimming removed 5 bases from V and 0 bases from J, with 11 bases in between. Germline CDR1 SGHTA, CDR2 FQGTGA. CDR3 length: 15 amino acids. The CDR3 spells CASSRGPSSYNEQFF. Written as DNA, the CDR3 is TGTGCCAGCAGCAGGGGACCCAGCTCCTACAATGAGCAGTTCTTC.

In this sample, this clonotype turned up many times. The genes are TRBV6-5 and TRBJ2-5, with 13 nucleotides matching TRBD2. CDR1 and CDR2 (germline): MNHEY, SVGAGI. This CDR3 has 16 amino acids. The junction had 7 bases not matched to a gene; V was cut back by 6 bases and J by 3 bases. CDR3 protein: CASSQGLAGIKETQYF. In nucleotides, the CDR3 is TGTGCCAGCAGCCAGGGACTAGCGGGGATAAAAGAGACCCAGTACTTC.

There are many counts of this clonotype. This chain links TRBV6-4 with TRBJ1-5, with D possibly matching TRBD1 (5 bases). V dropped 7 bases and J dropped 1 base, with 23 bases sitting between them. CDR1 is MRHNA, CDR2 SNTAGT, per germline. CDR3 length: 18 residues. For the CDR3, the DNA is TGTGCCAGCACCTGGGACCCAACCTCGTCGGGGAGCAATCAGCCCCAGCATTTT. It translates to CASTWDPTSSGSNQPQHF.

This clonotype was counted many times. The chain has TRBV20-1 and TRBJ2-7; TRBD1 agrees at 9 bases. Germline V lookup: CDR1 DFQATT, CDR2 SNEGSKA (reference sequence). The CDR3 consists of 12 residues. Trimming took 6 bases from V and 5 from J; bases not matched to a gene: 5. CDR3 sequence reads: CSAAGQGNEQYF. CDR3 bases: TGCAGTGCGGCGGGACAGGGAAACGAGCAGTACTTC.

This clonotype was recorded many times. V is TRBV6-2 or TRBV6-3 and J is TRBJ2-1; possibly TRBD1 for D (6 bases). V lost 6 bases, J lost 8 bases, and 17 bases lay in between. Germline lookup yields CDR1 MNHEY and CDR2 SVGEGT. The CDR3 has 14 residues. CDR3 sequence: CASSYQYREHEQFF. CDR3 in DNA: TGTGCCAGCAGCTATCAGTACAGGGAACATGAGCAGTTCTTC.

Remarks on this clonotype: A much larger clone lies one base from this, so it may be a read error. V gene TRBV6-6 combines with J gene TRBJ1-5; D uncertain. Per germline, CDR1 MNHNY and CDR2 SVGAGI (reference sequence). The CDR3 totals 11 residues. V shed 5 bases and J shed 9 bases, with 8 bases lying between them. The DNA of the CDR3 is TGTGCCAGCAGTCCCCCCGGGCCCCAGCATTTT. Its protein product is CASSPPGPQHF.

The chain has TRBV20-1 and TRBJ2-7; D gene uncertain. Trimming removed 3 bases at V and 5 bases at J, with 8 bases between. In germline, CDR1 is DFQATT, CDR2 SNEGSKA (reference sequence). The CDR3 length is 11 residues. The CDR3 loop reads CSASSSDEQYF. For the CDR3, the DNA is TGCAGTGCTAGTTCCAGCGACGAGCAGTACTTC.

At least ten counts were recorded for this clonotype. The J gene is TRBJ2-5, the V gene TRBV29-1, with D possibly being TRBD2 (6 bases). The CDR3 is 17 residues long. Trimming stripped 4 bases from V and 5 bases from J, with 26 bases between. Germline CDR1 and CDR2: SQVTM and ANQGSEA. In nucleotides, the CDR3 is TGCAGCGTTGGGGGCCCCCGGGGGACCGGGTTTCGGGAGACCCAGTACTTC. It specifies CSVGGPRGTGFRETQYF.

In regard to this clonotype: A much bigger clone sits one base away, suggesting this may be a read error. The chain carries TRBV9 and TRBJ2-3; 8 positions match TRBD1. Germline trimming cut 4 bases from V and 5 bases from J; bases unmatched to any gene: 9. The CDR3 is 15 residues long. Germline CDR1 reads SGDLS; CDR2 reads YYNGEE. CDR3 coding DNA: TGTGCCAGCAGCATACAGACAGGGGAGGTAGATACGCAGTATTTT. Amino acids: CASSIQTGEVDTQYF.

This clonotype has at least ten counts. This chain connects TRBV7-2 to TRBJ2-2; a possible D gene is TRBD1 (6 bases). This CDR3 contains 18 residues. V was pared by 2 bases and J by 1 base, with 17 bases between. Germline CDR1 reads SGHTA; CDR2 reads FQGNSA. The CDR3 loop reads CASSLKFSGQRNTGELFF. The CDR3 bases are TGTGCCAGCAGCTTAAAATTTTCAGGACAGAGGAACACCGGGGAGCTGTTTTTT.

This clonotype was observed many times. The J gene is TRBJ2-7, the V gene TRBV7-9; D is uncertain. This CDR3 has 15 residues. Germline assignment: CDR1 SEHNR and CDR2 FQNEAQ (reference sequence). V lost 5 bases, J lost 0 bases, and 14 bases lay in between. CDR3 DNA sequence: TGTGCCAGCAGCCCACTCTTGGACCACTCCTACGAGCAGTACTTC. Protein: CASSPLLDHSYEQYF.

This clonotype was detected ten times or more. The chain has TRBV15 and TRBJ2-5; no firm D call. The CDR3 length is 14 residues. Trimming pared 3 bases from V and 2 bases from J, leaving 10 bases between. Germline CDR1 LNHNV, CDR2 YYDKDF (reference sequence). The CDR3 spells CATSSPLGQETQYF. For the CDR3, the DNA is TGTGCCACCAGCAGTCCTCTTGGACAAGAGACCCAGTACTTC.

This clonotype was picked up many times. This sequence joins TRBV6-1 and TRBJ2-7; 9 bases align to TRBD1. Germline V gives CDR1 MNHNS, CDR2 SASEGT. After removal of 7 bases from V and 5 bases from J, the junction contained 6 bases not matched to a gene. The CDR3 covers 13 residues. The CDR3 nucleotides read TGTGCCAGCAAGACAGGGGGTAAGGACGAGCAGTACTTC. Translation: CASKTGGKDEQYF.

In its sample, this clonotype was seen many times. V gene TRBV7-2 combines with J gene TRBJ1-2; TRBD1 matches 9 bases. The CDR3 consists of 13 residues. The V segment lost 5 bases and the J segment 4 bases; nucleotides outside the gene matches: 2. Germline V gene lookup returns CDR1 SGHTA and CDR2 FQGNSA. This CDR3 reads CASSQDRGYGYTF. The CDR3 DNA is TGTGCCAGCAGCCAGGACAGGGGCTATGGCTACACCTTC. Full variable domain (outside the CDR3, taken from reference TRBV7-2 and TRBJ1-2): GAGVSQSPSNKVTEKGKDVELRCDPISGHTALYWYRQSLGQGLEFLIYFQGNSAPDKSGLPSDRFSAERTGGSVSTLTIQRTQQEDSAVYLCASSQDRGYGYTFGSGTRLTVV.

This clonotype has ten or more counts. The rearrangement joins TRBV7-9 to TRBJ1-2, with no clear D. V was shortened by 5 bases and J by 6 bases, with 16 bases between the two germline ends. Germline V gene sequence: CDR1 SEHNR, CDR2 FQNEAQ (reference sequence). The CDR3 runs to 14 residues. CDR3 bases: TGTGCCAGCAGCCTACCGTGGCCCGAGGATGGCTACACCTTC. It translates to CASSLPWPEDGYTF.

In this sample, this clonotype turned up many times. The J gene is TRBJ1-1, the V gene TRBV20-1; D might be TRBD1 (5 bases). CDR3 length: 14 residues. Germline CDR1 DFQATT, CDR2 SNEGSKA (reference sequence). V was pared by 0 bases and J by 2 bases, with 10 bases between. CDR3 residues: CSAREAGFNTEAFF. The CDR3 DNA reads TGCAGTGCTAGAGAAGCAGGGTTCAACACTGAAGCTTTCTTT.

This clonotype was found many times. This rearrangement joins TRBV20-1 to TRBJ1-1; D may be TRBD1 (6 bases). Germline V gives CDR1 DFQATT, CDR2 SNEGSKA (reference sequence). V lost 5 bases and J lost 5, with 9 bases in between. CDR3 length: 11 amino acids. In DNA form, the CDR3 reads TGCAGTGCTGCACAGGGTACTGAAGCTTTCTTT. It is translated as CSAAQGTEAFF.

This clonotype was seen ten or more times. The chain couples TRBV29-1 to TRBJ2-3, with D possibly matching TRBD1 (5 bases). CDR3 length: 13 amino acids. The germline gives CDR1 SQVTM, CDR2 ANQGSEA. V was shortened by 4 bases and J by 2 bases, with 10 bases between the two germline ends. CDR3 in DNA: TGCAGCGTTGTCCGACAGACCACAGATACGCAGTATTTT. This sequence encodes CSVVRQTTDTQYF.

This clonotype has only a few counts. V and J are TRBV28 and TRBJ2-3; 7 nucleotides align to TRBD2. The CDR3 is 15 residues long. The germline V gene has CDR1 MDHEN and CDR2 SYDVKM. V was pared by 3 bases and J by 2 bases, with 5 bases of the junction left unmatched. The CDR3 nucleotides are TGTGCCAGCAGTTTCGATAGCGGGTTCACAGATACGCAGTATTTT. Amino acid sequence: CASSFDSGFTDTQYF.

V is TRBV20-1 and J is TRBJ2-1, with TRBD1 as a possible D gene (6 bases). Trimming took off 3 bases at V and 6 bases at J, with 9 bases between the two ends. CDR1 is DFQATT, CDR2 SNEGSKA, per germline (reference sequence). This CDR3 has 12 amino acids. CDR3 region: CSASEGGNEQFF. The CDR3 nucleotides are TGCAGTGCTAGTGAAGGGGGCAATGAGCAGTTCTTC.

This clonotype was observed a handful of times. Written as DNA, the CDR3 is TGTGCCAGCAGTTACTCGACGGGACAGAACTATGGCTACACCTTC. It encodes CASSYSTGQNYGYTF. The chain recombines TRBV6-6 with TRBJ1-2, with TRBD1 matching 7 bases. The V and J ends lost 0 bases and 2 bases, in that order; junction bases with no gene match: 3. The germline V gene encodes CDR1 MNHNY and CDR2 SVGAGI (reference sequence). This CDR3 spans 15 amino acids.

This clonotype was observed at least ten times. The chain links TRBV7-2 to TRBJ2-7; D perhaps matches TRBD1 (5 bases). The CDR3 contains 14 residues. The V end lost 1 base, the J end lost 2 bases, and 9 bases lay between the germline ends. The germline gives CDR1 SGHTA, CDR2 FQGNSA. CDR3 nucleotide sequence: TGTGCCAGCAGCTTAGAGGGGTTGACCTACGAGCAGTACTTC. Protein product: CASSLEGLTYEQYF.

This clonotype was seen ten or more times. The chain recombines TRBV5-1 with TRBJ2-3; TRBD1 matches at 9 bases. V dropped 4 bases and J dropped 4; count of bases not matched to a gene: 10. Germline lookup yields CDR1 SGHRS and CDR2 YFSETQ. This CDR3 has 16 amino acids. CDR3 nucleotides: TGCGCCAGCAGCCAGTCGGGACAGGGATTTCCAGATACGCAGTATTTT. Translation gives CASSQSGQGFPDTQYF.

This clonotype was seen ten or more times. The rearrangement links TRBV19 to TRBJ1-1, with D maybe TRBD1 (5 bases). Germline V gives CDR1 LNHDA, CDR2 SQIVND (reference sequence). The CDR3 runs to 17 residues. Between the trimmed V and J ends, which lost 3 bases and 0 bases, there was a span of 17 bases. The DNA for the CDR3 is TGTGCCAGTAGTATCCTGAAACAGGTCGGAGTGAACACTGAAGCTTTCTTT. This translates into CASSILKQVGVNTEAFF.